This is a list of T cell receptor beta chains from one sample in a study of T cells in Graves' hyperthyroidism and ophthalmopathy. MiXCR was run by TCRdb on the multiplex PCR reads, yielding one entry per CDR3 protein. This table holds 50,000 to 55,000 distinct CDR3 sequences, less than 60% found once. The sequencing input was blood. The receptors stem from a woman between 45 and 60 years old with Graves' ophthalmopathy. Each CDR3 is given with its conserved first and last residue. D genes are given only for firm matches. Rows give clone size only sometimes, using once, few, many, or a class for an expanded clone.

v_gene: TRBV24-1; d_gene: -; abundance: once; j_gene: TRBJ2-4; CDR3nt: TGTGCCACCTGTGGTTTTAGTCGCGGGGAGAACACTCAGTACTTC; CDR3aa: CATCGFSRGENTQYF
v_gene: TRBV10-3; d_gene: -; abundance: -; j_gene: TRBJ1-5; CDR3nt: TGTGCCATCAGTCACTCGTTAGACCAGCCCCAGCATTTT; CDR3aa: CAISHSLDQPQHF
v_gene: TRBV20-1; d_gene: -; abundance: -; j_gene: TRBJ2-7; CDR3nt: TGCAGTGTTACCCAGGGGAACGAGCAGTACTTC; CDR3aa: CSVTQGNEQYF
v_gene: TRBV5-1; d_gene: -; abundance: -; j_gene: TRBJ2-3; CDR3nt: TGCGCCAGCAGACGGGGACAGCTAGCGGAAGCAGATACGCGGTATTTT; CDR3aa: CASRRGQLAEADTRYF
v_gene: TRBV9; d_gene: TRBD1; abundance: once; j_gene: TRBJ1-6; CDR3nt: TGTGCCAGCAGCGGGACCGGGACAGGGACCTCACCCCTCCACTTT; CDR3aa: CASSGTGTGTSPLHF
v_gene: TRBV4-3; d_gene: TRBD2; abundance: many; j_gene: TRBJ2-1; CDR3nt: TGCGCCAGCAGCCAAGGAATTAGCGGGAAGGGGAATGAGCAGTTCTTC; CDR3aa: CASSQGISGKGNEQFF
v_gene: TRBV30; d_gene: -; abundance: few; j_gene: TRBJ1-5; CDR3nt: TGTGCCTGGAGTGCAAGGGAGGATCAGCCCCAGCATTTT; CDR3aa: CAWSAREDQPQHF
v_gene: TRBV20-1; d_gene: -; abundance: many; j_gene: TRBJ1-3; CDR3nt: TGCAGTGCGCCCCCATCCCGCTCTGGAAACACCATATATTTT; CDR3aa: CSAPPSRSGNTIYF
v_gene: TRBV5-1; d_gene: -; abundance: many; j_gene: TRBJ1-6; CDR3nt: TGCGCCAGCAGTTCGAGGACGGAGAATTCACCCCTCCACTTT; CDR3aa: CASSSRTENSPLHF
v_gene: TRBV7-2; d_gene: -; abundance: many; j_gene: TRBJ2-5; CDR3nt: TGTGCCAGCAGCTTCTCTCGCCAAGAGACCCAGTACTTC; CDR3aa: CASSFSRQETQYF
v_gene: TRBV7-3; d_gene: -; abundance: -; j_gene: TRBJ2-7; CDR3nt: TGTGCCAGCAGCCAAGGACACTTTGACTACGAGCAGTACTTC; CDR3aa: CASSQGHFDYEQYF
v_gene: TRBV20-1; d_gene: -; abundance: -; j_gene: TRBJ1-1; CDR3nt: TGCAGTGCTAGCCTGGGCAGGGGTGATGAAGCTTTCTTT; CDR3aa: CSASLGRGDEAFF
v_gene: TRBV20-1; d_gene: -; abundance: -; j_gene: TRBJ1-4; CDR3nt: TGCAGTGCTAGAGCAGGGAATGAAAAACTGTTTTTT; CDR3aa: CSARAGNEKLFF
v_gene: TRBV20-1; d_gene: TRBD2; abundance: -; j_gene: TRBJ2-1; CDR3nt: TGCAGTGCCAGTTCGCTAGCGGGAGACTCGTACAATGAGCAGCTCTTC; CDR3aa: CSASSLAGDSYNEQLF
v_gene: TRBV15; d_gene: -; abundance: many; j_gene: TRBJ2-1; CDR3nt: TGTGCCACCAGCAGATGGGGGACCAACGATGAGCAGTTCTTC; CDR3aa: CATSRWGTNDEQFF
v_gene: TRBV20-1; d_gene: -; abundance: many; j_gene: TRBJ2-3; CDR3nt: TGCAGTGCTAGGCCGGTTCAGGGCACAGATACGCAGTATTTT; CDR3aa: CSARPVQGTDTQYF
v_gene: TRBV14; d_gene: TRBD2; abundance: many; j_gene: TRBJ2-1; CDR3nt: TGTGCCAGCAGCCATTGGCGGACTAGCTCCTACAATGAGCAGTTCTTC; CDR3aa: CASSHWRTSSYNEQFF
v_gene: TRBV2; d_gene: TRBD1; abundance: -; j_gene: TRBJ2-7; CDR3nt: TGTGCCAGCACTCCGGGACAGGGGTTTTCGCAGCAGTACTTC; CDR3aa: CASTPGQGFSQQYF